What follows describes a single T cell receptor (beta chain). The sample originates from a study of blood T cell repertoires in COVID-19. In the original workflow: The assay estimated nucleated cells by amplifying reference gene primers. Data came from immunoSEQ multiplex PCR; TCRdb stores just in-frame clones and leaves some out. The DNA was the basis for D and trimming; V, J and clone size are from that table. The sample lists some 180,000 clones; 70% to 90% were seen once. Trimming removed 4 bases from V and 5 bases from J, with 9 bases in between. The germline CDR1 and CDR2 sequences are MDHEN and SYDVKM. The length of the CDR3 is 14 residues. Those enrolled in Seattle joined during active infection and were followed longitudinally afterward.

The sequence was collected from a woman aged 80 or over with COVID-19, enrolled during active disease. Sequencing was performed on peripheral blood. This chain joins TRBV28 and TRBJ1-6; a possible D gene is TRBD1 (5 bases). The CDR3 region is CASSSAGNNSPLHF. The CDR3 nucleotides read TGTGCCAGCAGTTCAGCAGGGAATAATTCACCCCTCCACTTT.